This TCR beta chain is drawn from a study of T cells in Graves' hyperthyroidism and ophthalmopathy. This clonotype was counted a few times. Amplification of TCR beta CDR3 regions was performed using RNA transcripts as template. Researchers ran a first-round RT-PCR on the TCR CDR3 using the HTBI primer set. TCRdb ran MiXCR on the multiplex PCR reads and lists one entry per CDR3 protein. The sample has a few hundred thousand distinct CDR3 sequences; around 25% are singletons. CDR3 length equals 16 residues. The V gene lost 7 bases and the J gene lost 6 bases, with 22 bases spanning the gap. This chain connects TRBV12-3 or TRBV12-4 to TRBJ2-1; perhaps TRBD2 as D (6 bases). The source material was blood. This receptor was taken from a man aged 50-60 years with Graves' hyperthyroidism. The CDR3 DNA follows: TGTGCCAGCAAAACTCTTCTAGCGTTTTCCGGCAATGAGCAGTTCTTC. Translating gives CASKTLLAFSGNEQFF.